The 12 T cell receptor beta chains presented below share a single source sample, sequenced in a study of blood T cell repertoires in COVID-19. The assay was immunoSEQ multiplex PCR, and TCRdb's table has in-frame clones only and misses some. The table includes over 85,000 clones, 65% to 90% detected once. The sequencing sample was made of peripheral blood. The receptor set was obtained from a woman of 80 years or more with acute or convalescent COVID-19.

The chain is built from TRBV29-1 and TRBJ2-1; 8 positions agree with TRBD2. Per germline, CDR1 SQVTM and CDR2 ANQGSEA. This CDR3 spans 14 amino acids. V trimming: 5 bases; J trimming: 3 bases; junction bases outside the gene matches: 6. In nucleotides, the CDR3 is TGCAGCGTTCAAGCGGGGGATTTCTACAATGAGCAGTTCTTC. The encoded protein is CSVQAGDFYNEQFF.

The genes are TRBV5-1 and TRBJ1-1; D uncertain. There are 15 residues in the CDR3. The V gene's germline CDR1 is SGHRS and CDR2 YFSETQ. Trimming removed 7 bases at V and 0 bases at J, with 16 bases between. The DNA of the CDR3 is TGCGCCAGCGTATCTCAAGGGAGCTTGAACACTGAAGCTTTCTTT. Residues: CASVSQGSLNTEAFF.

The rearrangement uses TRBV6-6 and TRBJ1-2, with TRBD1 identical over 9 bases. The V and J ends lost 5 bases and 8 bases, in that order; junction bases with no gene match: 3. The length of the CDR3 is 12 residues. In germline, CDR1 is MNHNY, CDR2 SVGAGI (reference sequence). The CDR3 nucleotides read TGTGCCAGCAGTCGACAGGGGGAGGGCTACACCTTC. It encodes CASSRQGEGYTF.

The table lists this clone with a count of one. The chain links TRBV5-6 to TRBJ2-1; 9 bases agree with TRBD2. After removal of 0 bases from V and 0 bases from J, the junction contained 7 bases not matched to a gene. CDR1 and CDR2 from the germline V gene are SGHDT and YYEEEE. The CDR3 runs 18 residues. CDR3 sequence: CASSLEGSGGVSYNEQFF. The CDR3 DNA is TGTGCCAGCAGCTTGGAAGGTAGCGGGGGCGTCTCCTACAATGAGCAGTTCTTC.

This clone appeared once. CDR3 protein: CASSIGTRGIRTGELFF. Written as DNA, the CDR3 is TGTGCCAGTAGTATAGGTACCCGGGGTATAAGGACCGGGGAGCTGTTTTTT. This sequence joins TRBV19 and TRBJ2-2, with D possibly being TRBD2 (5 bases). Germline-derived CDR1 and CDR2 are LNHDA and SQIVND (reference sequence). V shed 1 base and J shed 5 bases, with 17 bases lying between them. The CDR3 is 17 amino acids. Together with reference TRBV19 and TRBJ2-2, the CDR3 gives the full variable domain: DGGITQSPKYLFRKEGQNVTLSCEQNLNHDAMYWYRQDPGQGLRLIYYSQIVNDFQKGDIAEGYSVSREKKESFPLTVTSAQKNPTAFYLCASSIGTRGIRTGELFFGEGSRLTVL.

About this clone itself: Other nucleotide sequences in the sample specify the same CDR3. The chain has TRBV7-3 and TRBJ2-1; D is unclear. V gave up 0 bases and J gave up 7 bases, with 7 bases separating them. Germline CDR1 reads SGHTA; CDR2 reads FQGTGA. The CDR3 contains 13 residues. The CDR3 DNA reads TGTGCCAGCAGCTTAACCGGGTTGAATGAGCAGTTCTTC. Translated: CASSLTGLNEQFF.

CDR3: CASSRQGRYTF. In DNA form, the CDR3 reads TGTGCCAGCAGTCGACAGGGTCGCTACACCTTC. V is TRBV6-5 and J is TRBJ1-2; 7 nucleotides agree with TRBD1. Germline CDR1 is MNHEY and CDR2 is SVGAGI. The V and J ends lost 5 bases and 9 bases, in that order; junction bases with no gene match: 3. This CDR3 is built from 11 residues.

The gene calls are TRBV24-1 and TRBJ1-2, with 10 positions matching TRBD1. Germline V CDR1 and CDR2: KGHDR, SFDVKD. The V and J ends lost 7 bases and 7 bases, in that order; junction bases with no gene match: 8. The CDR3 has 14 residues. The DNA for the CDR3 is TGTGCCACCAGAGGACAGGGGGAAAAGGGTGGCTACACCTTC. This sequence encodes CATRGQGEKGGYTF.

The rearrangement links TRBV24-1 to TRBJ1-2; TRBD1 matches at 8 bases. V shed 4 bases and J 8 bases; nucleotides not matched to a gene: 8. The germline CDR1 and CDR2 sequences are KGHDR and SFDVKD. The CDR3 is made up of 14 amino acids. The CDR3 DNA is TGTGCCACCAGTGACACGAAGGACAGGGACGGCTACACCTTC. It specifies CATSDTKDRDGYTF.

This rearrangement joins TRBV6-4 to TRBJ2-7; 10 bases are shared with TRBD1. The CDR3 sequence is 15 residues long. The ends lost 5 bases at V and 3 bases at J; junction bases unmatched: 7. Germline V gene lookup returns CDR1 MRHNA and CDR2 SNTAGT. The CDR3 loop reads CASSQDRGRIYEQYF. The CDR3 DNA reads TGTGCCAGCAGTCAAGACAGGGGGCGTATCTACGAGCAGTACTTC.

The rearrangement uses TRBV5-1 and TRBJ1-3; D is perhaps TRBD1 (6 bases). The CDR3 totals 13 residues. Germline V gene sequence: CDR1 SGHRS, CDR2 YFSETQ. V was pared by 4 bases and J by 2 bases, with 7 bases between. CDR3 sequence: CASSRTAGNTIYF. The CDR3 DNA reads as TGCGCCAGCAGCCGGACAGCTGGAAACACCATATATTTT. Based on the CDR3 plus reference TRBV5-1 and TRBJ1-3, the full variable domain is KAGVTQTPRYLIKTRGQQVTLSCSPISGHRSVSWYQQTPGQGLQFLFEYFSETQRNKGNFPGRFSGRQFSNSRSEMNVSTLELGDSALYLCASSRTAGNTIYFGEGSWLTVV.

The chain couples TRBV7-2 to TRBJ2-7, with TRBD1 matching over 9 bases. Germline CDR1 is SGHTA and CDR2 is FQGNSA. The V segment lost 4 bases and the J segment 4 bases; nucleotides outside the gene matches: 11. The CDR3 is made up of 16 amino acids. CDR3 residues: CASSSPWGTGIYEQYF. For the CDR3, the DNA is TGTGCCAGCAGCTCTCCCTGGGGGACAGGGATATACGAGCAGTACTTC.